The T cell receptor (beta chain) described here comes from a study of cytomegalovirus exposure and HLA in healthy donors. Study-wide findings and caveats: Later on, an analysis found that several of the most significant clusters appeared to be linked to common viral pathogens, which included parvovirus B19. Donors were assumed by presence/absence analyses to have roughly uniform sequencing depth.

The length of the CDR3 is 14 residues. Looked up from germline, CDR1 is ENHRY and CDR2 is SYGVKD. V lost 1 base and J 3 bases, leaving 9 bases between the germline ends. A multiplex PCR was run with 60 Vbeta primers and 13 Jbeta primers. TCRdb's copy holds only in-frame clones and misses some; the assay was immunoSEQ multiplex PCR. The table has over 150,000 clones, approximately 80% seen once; the top ten hold 3% to 4.5%. This clone was seen a handful of times. What it binds is not known. The sample consisted of PBMCs. The chain uses TRBV10-3 and TRBJ1-1; maybe TRBD1 (5 bases). This clonotype was sampled from a man younger than 45 in good health and CMV-seropositive. CDR3 nucleotides: TGTGCCATCAGTGAGTTTACAGGAGACACTGAAGCTTTCTTT. Translating gives CAISEFTGDTEAFF.